The rows below give T cell receptor beta chains drawn from one sample of a study of technical replicates of blood from several donors. The data were produced by immunoSEQ multiplex PCR, yet TCRdb's version contains in-frame clones alone and is incomplete. The sample lists 66,000 or so clones, 97% occurring once. The specimen was T cells isolated from PBMCs. Source of these receptors: a human donor in good health. CDR3s include the opening cysteine and the closing phenylalanine or tryptophan. The D gene is left open where the match is weak. Size tells how often a clone was seen (once, few, many) or the class of an expanded clone, and some rows leave it out.

cdr3_aa	cdr3_nt	d_call	v_call	j_call	clone_size
CASSLTGGVSEAFF	TGCGCCAGCAGCTTAACAGGTGGAGTATCTGAAGCTTTCTTT	-	TRBV5-1	TRBJ1-1	-
CASSLIQGPEQYF	TGTGCCAGCAGTTTGATACAGGGGCCCGAGCAGTACTTC	TRBD1	TRBV28	TRBJ2-7	-
CASSSGTGSYNEKLFF	TGTGCCAGCAGTTCCGGGACAGGCTCTTATAATGAAAAACTGTTTTTT	TRBD1	TRBV6-5	TRBJ1-4	-
CASSLRPRGTGELFF	TGTGCCAGCAGTTTAAGGCCCCGGGGCACCGGGGAGCTGTTTTTT	-	TRBV27	TRBJ2-2	-
CSVRRTEAFF	TGCAGCGTTAGGAGAACTGAAGCTTTCTTT	-	TRBV29-1	TRBJ1-1	-
CASSLVGTGGYTEAFF	TGCGCCAGCAGCTTGGTGGGGACAGGGGGATACACTGAAGCTTTCTTT	TRBD1	TRBV5-1	TRBJ1-1	-
CASSQGAGPSILTEAFF	TGCGCCAGCAGCCAAGGGGCAGGGCCCTCCATCCTCACTGAAGCTTTCTTT	-	TRBV4-1	TRBJ1-1	-
CASRPTGFEKLFF	TGTGCCAGCAGACCTACAGGGTTTGAAAAACTGTTTTTT	-	TRBV7-2	TRBJ1-4	-
CASSLGQSYTEAFF	TGCGCCAGCAGCTTAGGACAGTCGTACACTGAAGCTTTCTTT	-	TRBV5-1	TRBJ1-1	-
CASSQDPADRLLSYNEQFF	TGCGCCAGCAGCCAAGATCCTGCTGACAGGTTACTCTCCTACAATGAGCAGTTCTTC	-	TRBV4-1	TRBJ2-1	-
CASTPGTVAIYEQYF	TGTGCCAGCACCCCCGGGACAGTCGCGATCTACGAGCAGTACTTC	TRBD1	TRBV6-1	TRBJ2-7	-
CASSLAVDNEQFF	TGCGCCAGCAGCTTGGCCGTCGACAATGAGCAGTTCTTC	-	TRBV5-1	TRBJ2-1	once
CASSLGQINYGYTF	TGCGCCAGCAGCTTGGGACAGATTAACTATGGCTACACCTTC	-	TRBV5-1	TRBJ1-2	-
CASSEARGPLTDTQYF	TGTGCCAGCAGTGAAGCGAGGGGGCCGTTGACAGATACGCAGTATTTT	TRBD1	TRBV6-1	TRBJ2-3	-
CASSPSDGQGGTF	TGTGCCAGCTCACCATCCGACGGACAGGGGGGGACCTTC	TRBD1	TRBV18	TRBJ1-2	-
CASSTPLHPNEQFF	TGTGCCAGCAGTACTCCGTTGCACCCCAATGAGCAGTTCTTC	-	TRBV7-9	TRBJ2-1	-
CASSPEGVYNEQFF	TGCGCCAGCAGTCCAGAAGGGGTTTACAATGAGCAGTTCTTC	-	TRBV4-1	TRBJ2-1	-
CASSLDIRGRAPAYEQYF	TGTGCCAGCAGCTTAGACATTCGCGGGAGGGCCCCGGCCTACGAGCAGTACTTC	TRBD2	TRBV11-2	TRBJ2-7	-
CASTGQGLHEQYF	TGTGCCAGCACCGGACAGGGACTCCACGAGCAGTACTTC	TRBD1	TRBV2	TRBJ2-7	-
CASWWERGTGELFF	TGTGCCAGCTGGTGGGAGAGAGGCACCGGGGAGCTGTTTTTT	-	TRBV6-1	TRBJ2-2	-
CASSLIGREGGYTF	TGCGCCAGCAGCTTGATTGGCAGGGAGGGTGGCTACACCTTC	-	TRBV5-1	TRBJ1-2	-
CASSLGSGRYYNEQFF	TGTGCCAGCAGCTTGGGCAGCGGGAGATACTACAATGAGCAGTTCTTC	TRBD2	TRBV5-6	TRBJ2-1	-
CASSDSTDPGNTIYF	TGTGCCAGCAGTGACTCCACTGATCCTGGAAACACCATATATTTT	-	TRBV6-4	TRBJ1-3	-
CASSYLDRYEQYF	TGTGCCAGCAGTTACCTGGACAGATACGAGCAGTACTTC	-	TRBV28	TRBJ2-7	-
CASSHKGGLLTDTQYF	TGTGCCAGCAGCCACAAAGGTGGACTACTCACAGATACGCAGTATTTT	-	TRBV7-9	TRBJ2-3	once
CASSLVPGDGYTF	TGTGCCAGCAGCTTAGTCCCCGGGGATGGCTACACCTTC	-	TRBV11-3	TRBJ1-2	-
CASGTSTKIGSRSGADSYADTQYF	TGTGCTAGTGGTACGTCGACCAAGATTGGATCGCGGAGCGGGGCTGATAGTTATGCAGATACGCAGTATTTT	TRBD2	TRBV12-5	TRBJ2-3	-
CASSLIGSEQFF	TGTGCCAGCAGCTTGATTGGGAGTGAGCAGTTCTTC	-	TRBV5-6	TRBJ2-1	-
CASSFASRGQPQHF	TGTGCCAGCAGCTTCGCCTCCAGAGGTCAGCCCCAGCATTTT	-	TRBV7-2	TRBJ1-5	-
CASSEMQTKAYYGYTF	TGTGCCAGCAGTGAAATGCAGACAAAAGCTTACTATGGCTACACCTTC	-	TRBV6-1	TRBJ1-2	once
CASSLNRLAGALNEQFF	TGTGCCAGCAGTTTGAACCGACTAGCGGGGGCCCTCAATGAGCAGTTCTTC	TRBD2	TRBV28	TRBJ2-1	-
CASGLYGRDRVEVKVAKNIQYF	TGTGCTAGTGGTTTATACGGGAGGGATCGGGTAGAGGTTAAGGTAGCCAAAAACATTCAGTACTTC	TRBD2	TRBV12-5	TRBJ2-4	-
CAWSRTTDEAFF	TGTGCCTGGAGCCGCACCACAGATGAAGCTTTCTTT	-	TRBV30	TRBJ1-1	-
CASKRQFRPGELFF	TGTGCCAGCAAGCGACAGTTCCGCCCCGGGGAGCTGTTTTTT	-	TRBV6-5	TRBJ2-2	-
CASSRSASGRPYNEQFF	TGTGCCAGCAGCCGATCCGCTAGCGGGAGACCCTACAATGAGCAGTTCTTC	TRBD2	TRBV11-2	TRBJ2-1	-
CASSYRGGQGKNEQYF	TGTGCCAGCAGTTACAGGGGCGGACAGGGGAAGAACGAGCAGTACTTC	TRBD1	TRBV6-6	TRBJ2-7	-
CASSPPSSYEQYF	TGTGCCAGCAGCCCCCCCAGCTCCTACGAGCAGTACTTC	-	TRBV9	TRBJ2-7	-
CASSYGRQGSAEQYF	TGTGCCAGCAGTTACGGACGACAGGGTAGCGCCGAGCAGTACTTC	TRBD1	TRBV6-6	TRBJ2-7	-
CASSYRDRSNEKLFF	TGTGCCAGCAGTTACCGGGACAGATCTAATGAAAAACTGTTTTTT	TRBD1	TRBV6-5	TRBJ1-4	-
CASSSGLAGITGELFF	TGCGCCAGCAGCTCGGGACTAGCGGGTATCACCGGGGAGCTGTTTTTT	TRBD2	TRBV5-1	TRBJ2-2	once
CASLAGGPSGETQYF	TGTGCCAGCCTAGCGGGAGGGCCCTCTGGAGAGACCCAGTACTTC	TRBD2	TRBV28	TRBJ2-5	-
CATSQGADTEAFF	TGTGCCACCTCACAGGGGGCGGACACTGAAGCTTTCTTT	TRBD1	TRBV15	TRBJ1-1	-
CASSGDRMTEAFF	TGTGCCAGCAGTGGGGACAGGATGACTGAAGCTTTCTTT	TRBD1	TRBV2	TRBJ1-1	-
CASSVGQAEAFF	TGTGCCAGCAGCGTTGGACAGGCCGAAGCTTTCTTT	TRBD1	TRBV5-4	TRBJ1-1	-
CASSLVQGSNEQFF	TGCGCCAGCAGCTTGGTACAGGGCAGCAATGAGCAGTTCTTC	-	TRBV5-1	TRBJ2-1	-